The sequence of this T cell receptor beta chain was determined in a study of TIL therapy for anti-PD-1-resistant metastatic lung cancer. Study-level background: Tumor harvest preceded PD-1/PD-L1 blockade, followed by nivolumab treatment. Median tumor mutation burden was 1.5 mutations per megabase.

CDR3 length: 15 residues. Germline lookup yields CDR1 LNHDA and CDR2 SQIVND (reference sequence). The junction had 6 bases not matched to a gene; V was cut back by 4 bases and J by 0 bases. This was the immunoSEQ v3 assay. This table comes from immunoSEQ multiplex PCR, and its TCRdb copy is limited to in-frame clones, with some not included. The data show 36,000 or so clones, over 70% seen once. The time point denotes: pre-treatment sample, taken before nivolumab and TIL therapy. The V gene is TRBV19, the J gene TRBJ2-7; 7 bases align to TRBD2. The material sequenced was blood, taken at baseline. The receptor comes from a person between 25 and 79 years old with non-small cell lung cancer. In nucleotides, the CDR3 is TGTGCCAGTAGTAGATACGGGACTACCTCCTACGAGCAGTACTTC. Protein sequence: CASSRYGTTSYEQYF. The variable domain in full, with the rest retrieved from reference TRBV19 and TRBJ2-7, is DGGITQSPKYLFRKEGQNVTLSCEQNLNHDAMYWYRQDPGQGLRLIYYSQIVNDFQKGDIAEGYSVSREKKESFPLTVTSAQKNPTAFYLCASSRYGTTSYEQYFGPGTRLTVT.